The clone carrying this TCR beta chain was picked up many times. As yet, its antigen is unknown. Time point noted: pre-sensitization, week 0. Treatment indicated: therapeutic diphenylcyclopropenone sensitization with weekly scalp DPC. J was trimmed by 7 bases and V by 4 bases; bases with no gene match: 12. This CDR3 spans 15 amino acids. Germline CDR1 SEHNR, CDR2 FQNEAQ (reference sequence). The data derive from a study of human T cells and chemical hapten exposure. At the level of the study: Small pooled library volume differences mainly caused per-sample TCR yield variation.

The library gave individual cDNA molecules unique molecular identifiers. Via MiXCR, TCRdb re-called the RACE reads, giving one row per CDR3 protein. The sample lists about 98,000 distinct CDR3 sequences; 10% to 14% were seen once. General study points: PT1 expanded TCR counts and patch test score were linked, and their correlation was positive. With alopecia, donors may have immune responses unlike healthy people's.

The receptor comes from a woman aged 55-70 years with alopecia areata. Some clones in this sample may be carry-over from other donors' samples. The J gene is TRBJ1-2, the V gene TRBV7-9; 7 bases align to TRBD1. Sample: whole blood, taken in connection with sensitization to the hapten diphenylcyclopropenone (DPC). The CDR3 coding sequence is TGTGCCAGCAGCTCCCTCCCGACAGGGCTCACTGGCTACACCTTC. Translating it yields CASSSLPTGLTGYTF.